The present T cell receptor beta chain was sequenced within a study of blood T cell repertoires in COVID-19 (dated by TCRdb to the early 2020s). At the level of the whole study: The collaborator samples originated in the United States, Italy and Spain and spanned the acute and convalescent phases of COVID-19. The prospective study material was composed of cDNA or gDNA derived from T cells, B-cell-depleted T cells, or PBMCs. Deeply sampled blood TCRbeta repertoires from subjects exposed to, actively infected with, or recovered from COVID-19 were included in the dataset. The repertoires were released in a freely available public database intended as a resource for research on the immune response to SARS-CoV-2. Samples came from the ongoing ImmuneRACE study (first 160 participants) plus 1,254 subjects from 6 global collaborators. Nearly every sample came with metadata listing a de-identified subject ID, COVID-19 status, age in years and sex. Where HLA class I and class II types were available, the types were taken from metadata supplied by the sample provider, not from assay-based typing. Results and caveats for the whole study, not just this receptor: The amount of clinical and demographic metadata varied by source and participant and was provided uncurated.

Another Seattle source contributed samples from volunteer blood donors who had recovered from COVID-19. The collaborating institutions used their own protocols to collect whole blood in K2EDTA tubes. Collaborator samples were shipped for TCRbeta analysis as frozen whole blood, isolated PBMCs, or DNA extracted from either sample type. With respect to this clone: No antigen is known for it. Per-base quality was not reported, and no clone a single base away is much larger than it.

TCRbeta CDR3 regions were amplified from genomic DNA using the immunoSEQ Assay, a bias-controlled multiplex PCR. The source study handled its data this way. The number of nucleated cells in each sample was estimated by amplification of reference gene primers within the assay. Sequence reads were collapsed and filtered to measure the absolute abundance of every unique TCRbeta CDR3 rearrangement. For each sample, productive Simpson clonality was calculated as the square root of Simpson's diversity index across productive rearrangements. The table was pulled from immuneACCESS by TCRdb, which kept in-frame rearrangements only. Such tables lose some clones; where checked, under half of the loss comes from unresolved V genes, and the rest has no known cause. V and J calls and clone size are as listed in that table; D and trimming were resolved from the DNA. The sample includes about 170,000 clones, with 83% observed a single time. The ten largest clonotypes hold approximately 18% of the sample.

CDR1 and CDR2 are read off the germline V gene as SGHTA and FQGNSA. A distance of 14 bases separates the germline ends of V and J, which lose 5 bases and 1 base respectively. The CDR3 measures 16 amino acids from cysteine to phenylalanine. The DNA shown is the 48-base CDR3, in frame from base 1. Sequenced input: peripheral blood. The sequence joins TRBV7-2 to TRBJ2-2; TRBD1 is perhaps the D gene, given 6 matching bases. This receptor was identified in a woman in her 70s who had recovered from COVID-19. The nucleotide sequence is given as TGTGCCAGCAGCCCTACTGGGGGACAGAACACCGGGGAGCTGTTTTTT. The translation is CASSPTGGQNTGELFF.